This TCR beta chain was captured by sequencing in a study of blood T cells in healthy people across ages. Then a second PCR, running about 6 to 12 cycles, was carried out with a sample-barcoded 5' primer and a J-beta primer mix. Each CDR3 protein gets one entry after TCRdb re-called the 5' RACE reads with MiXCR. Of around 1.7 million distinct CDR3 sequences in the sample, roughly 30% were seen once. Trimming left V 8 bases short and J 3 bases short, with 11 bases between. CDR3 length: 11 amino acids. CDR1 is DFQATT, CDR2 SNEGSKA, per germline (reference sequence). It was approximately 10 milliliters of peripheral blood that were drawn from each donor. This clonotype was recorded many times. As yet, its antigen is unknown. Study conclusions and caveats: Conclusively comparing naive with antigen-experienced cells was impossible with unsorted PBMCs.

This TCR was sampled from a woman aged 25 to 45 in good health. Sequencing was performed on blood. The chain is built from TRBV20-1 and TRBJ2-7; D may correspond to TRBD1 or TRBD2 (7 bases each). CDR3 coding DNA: TGCAGTAGCGGGGACAGCTACGAGCAGTACTTC. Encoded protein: CSSGDSYEQYF.